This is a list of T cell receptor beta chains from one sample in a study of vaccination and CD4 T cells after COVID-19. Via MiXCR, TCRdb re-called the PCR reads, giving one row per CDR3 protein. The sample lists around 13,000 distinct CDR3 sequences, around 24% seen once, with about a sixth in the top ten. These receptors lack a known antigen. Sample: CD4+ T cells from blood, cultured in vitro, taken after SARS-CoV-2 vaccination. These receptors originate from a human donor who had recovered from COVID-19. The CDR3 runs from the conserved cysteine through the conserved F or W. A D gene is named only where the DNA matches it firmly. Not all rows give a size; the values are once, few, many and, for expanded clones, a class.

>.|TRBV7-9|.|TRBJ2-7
TGTGCCAGCAGCTTATTTGAGGGCTCCTACGAGCAGTACTTC
CASSLFEGSYEQYF
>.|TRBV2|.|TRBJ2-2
TGTGCCAGCAGGGGACTGCAGGGGCCCGGGGAGCTGTTTTTT
CASRGLQGPGELFF
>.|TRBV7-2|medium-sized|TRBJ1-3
TGTGCCAGCAGCTTGACAGGAAACACCATATATTTT
CASSLTGNTIYF
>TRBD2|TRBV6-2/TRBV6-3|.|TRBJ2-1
TGTGCCAGCCGGGGACTAGCGGTTATGTATGAGCAGTTCTTC
CASRGLAVMYEQFF
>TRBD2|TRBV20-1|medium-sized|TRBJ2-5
TGCAGTGCTAGAGATCCTTCTTCTGCAGCGGGAGGGCCTAGGCTTGAGACCCAGTACTTC
CSARDPSSAAGGPRLETQYF
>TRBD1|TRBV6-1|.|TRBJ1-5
TGTGCCAGCAGGTCGGACAGGGGACTCACAGATACGCAGCATTTT
CASRSDRGLTDTQHF
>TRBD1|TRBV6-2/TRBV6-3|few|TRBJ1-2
TGTGCCAGCAATGACAGGGTGTATGGCTACACCTTC
CASNDRVYGYTF
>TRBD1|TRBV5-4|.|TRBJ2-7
TGTGCCAGCAGCTTGAGGGGACAGGGGAGTCGGGAGCAGTACTTC
CASSLRGQGSREQYF
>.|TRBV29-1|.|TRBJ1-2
TGCAGCGTCCCCCAAGCAGGGACGGCCGGGGGCTATGGCTACACCTTC
CSVPQAGTAGGYGYTF
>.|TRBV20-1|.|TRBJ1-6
TGCAGTGCCACGGGACGTGGGGATTACTATAATTCACCCCTCCACTTT
CSATGRGDYYNSPLHF
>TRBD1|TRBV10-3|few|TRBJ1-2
TGTGCCATCAGTGGTTTGGACAGGGGCGAAGGCTACACCTTC
CAISGLDRGEGYTF
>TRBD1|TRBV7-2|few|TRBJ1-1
TGTGCCAGCCGGCGCCTGACAGGGTTGGGGACTGAAGCTTTCTTT
CASRRLTGLGTEAFF
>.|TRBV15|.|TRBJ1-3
TGTGCCACCAGCAGAGATTTAGGTTGGATCAGTGGAAACACCATATATTTT
CATSRDLGWISGNTIYF
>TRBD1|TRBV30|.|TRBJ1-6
TGTGCCTGGAGTTGGGCAGGGGGCACTTCACCCCTCCACTTT
CAWSWAGGTSPLHF
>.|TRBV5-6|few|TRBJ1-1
TGTGCCAGCAGCTTTCTTACAGGCCCCGAGGGAGCTTTCTTT
CASSFLTGPEGAFF
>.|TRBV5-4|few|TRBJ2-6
TGTGCCAGCAGCCGTCCTTCATCCTCTGGGGCCAACGTCCTGACTTTC
CASSRPSSSGANVLTF
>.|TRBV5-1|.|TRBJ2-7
TGCGCCAGCAAAAGGGGTGAAGCATCCTACGAGCAGTACTTC
CASKRGEASYEQYF
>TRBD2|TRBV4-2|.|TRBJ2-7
TGTGCCAGCAGCCGACTCGGCGGACTAGCTCCGAACGAGCAGTACTTC
CASSRLGGLAPNEQYF
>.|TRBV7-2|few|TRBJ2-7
TGTGCCAGCACCACCTCCGGGACAACGCTCTACGAGCAGTACTTC
CASTTSGTTLYEQYF
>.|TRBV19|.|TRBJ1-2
TGTGCCGGTAGTATATGGACTGCGGGGGGCTACACCTTC
CAGSIWTAGGYTF
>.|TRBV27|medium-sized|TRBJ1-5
TGTGCCAGCAGTTTCCTTAATCAGCCCCAGCATTTT
CASSFLNQPQHF
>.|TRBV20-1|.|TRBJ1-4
TGCAGTGCTAGAAGGGGGACTAATGAAAAACTGTTTTTT
CSARRGTNEKLFF
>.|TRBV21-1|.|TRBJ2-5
TGTGCCAGCAGCAAAGGGTACCACACGGGCGGCCCCCGGGGGACCCAGTACTTC
CASSKGYHTGGPRGTQYF
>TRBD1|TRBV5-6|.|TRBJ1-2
TGTGCCAGCACCATGTGGACAGGGGGCTATGGCTACACCTTC
CASTMWTGGYGYTF
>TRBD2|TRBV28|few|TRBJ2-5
TGTGCCAGCAGCGGAGCGGGAGGGCCAGAGACCCAGTACTTC
CASSGAGGPETQYF
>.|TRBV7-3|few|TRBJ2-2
TGTGCCAGCAGCTTATCGGCATACAGGGGGGAGCTGTTTTTT
CASSLSAYRGELFF
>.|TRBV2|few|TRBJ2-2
TGTGCCAGCAGTGAACAGACGAACACCGGGGAGCTGTTTTTT
CASSEQTNTGELFF
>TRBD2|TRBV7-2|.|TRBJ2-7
TGTGCCAGCAGCTCGGACGGGAGGATGGGCCACGAGCAGTACTTC
CASSSDGRMGHEQYF
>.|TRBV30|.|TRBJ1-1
TGTGCCTGGAGCGGACCCTTGAACACTGAAGCTTTCTTT
CAWSGPLNTEAFF
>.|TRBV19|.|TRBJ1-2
TGTGCCAGTAGTGCGGACCGGGGATACTATGGCTACACCTTC
CASSADRGYYGYTF
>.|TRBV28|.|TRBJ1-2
TGTGCCAGCTCCCCCCGAGGGGGGCGAAGTGGTACCTTC
CASSPRGGRSGTF
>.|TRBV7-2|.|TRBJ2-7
TGTGCCAGCAGCTTGGCGGACTACGAGCAGTACTTC
CASSLADYEQYF
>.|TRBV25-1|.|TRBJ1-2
TGTGCCAGCAGTGGCCAGGCTAACTATGGCTACACCTTC
CASSGQANYGYTF
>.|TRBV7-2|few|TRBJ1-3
TGTGCCAGCAGCTTGGGAGCTTGGGGAAACACCATATATTTT
CASSLGAWGNTIYF
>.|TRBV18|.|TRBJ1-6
TGTGCCAGCTCACTGGACAGATCTAATTCACCCCTCCACTTT
CASSLDRSNSPLHF
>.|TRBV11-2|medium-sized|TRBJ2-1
TGTGCCAGCAGCCCAGGACAGCCTCCGTTCTTC
CASSPGQPPFF
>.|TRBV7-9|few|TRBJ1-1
TGTGCCAGCAGCTTAGAAGGGGTGGCGGCTTTCTTT
CASSLEGVAAFF
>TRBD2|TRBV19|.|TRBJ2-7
TGTGCCAGTAGTTCTAGCGGGCCATTTCACTCCTACGAGCAGTACTTC
CASSSSGPFHSYEQYF
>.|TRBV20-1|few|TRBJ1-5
TGCAGGACCGCTAAAGGGGGGGATCAGCCCCAGCATTTT
CRTAKGGDQPQHF
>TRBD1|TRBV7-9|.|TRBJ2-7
TGTGCCAGCAGCACCGGGACAGGGGGATACGAGCAGTACTTC
CASSTGTGGYEQYF
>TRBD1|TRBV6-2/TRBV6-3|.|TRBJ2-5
TGTGCCAGCAGACCACAGGGGCGGTTGGAGACCCAGTACTTC
CASRPQGRLETQYF
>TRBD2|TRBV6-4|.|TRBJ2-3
TGTGCCAGCAGTGACTCGACGGGAGGCCCCGATACGCAGTATTTT
CASSDSTGGPDTQYF
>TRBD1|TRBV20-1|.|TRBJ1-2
TGCAGTGCTAGTCCGGACAGGGACATCTATGGCTACACCTTC
CSASPDRDIYGYTF
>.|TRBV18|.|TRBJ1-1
TGTGCCAGCTCACCAGGGGGCTGGACTGAAGCTTTCTTT
CASSPGGWTEAFF
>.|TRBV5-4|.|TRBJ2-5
TGTGCCAGCAGTTGGCGGGACTTAGAAGAGACCCAGTACTTC
CASSWRDLEETQYF
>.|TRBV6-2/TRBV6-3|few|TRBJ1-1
TGTGCCAGCAGCCGGACAACTGAAGCTTTCTTT
CASSRTTEAFF